This TCR beta chain was obtained from a study of regulatory T cells in long-lasting Graves disease. In germline, CDR1 is LNHNV, CDR2 YYDKDF (reference sequence). The CDR3 contains 16 residues. V was pared by 5 bases and J by 0 bases, with 13 bases between. Construction of TCR beta libraries relied on iRepertoire HTBI primers and on Arm-PCR targeting CDR3 regions. From the multiplex PCR reads, TCRdb called clonotypes with MiXCR, one entry per CDR3 protein. This table holds a few hundred thousand distinct CDR3 sequences, roughly 21% found once. This clonotype was found a few times. The antigen remains undetermined. The time point: persistent/refractory GD, antithyroid drugs over 5 years with positive TRAb. PBMC RNA served as the TCR library source. Study conclusions and caveats: A limited number of samples was an acknowledged limitation. Favoring TRBV28, TRBJ1-2 and TRBJ2-5 was a feature seen in persistent disease. Less diverse TCR repertoires were seen in persistent Graves' patients than in newly diagnosed ones.

The sequence came from a female donor with Graves disease. The genes are TRBV15 and TRBJ1-4; D possibly corresponds to TRBD1 (5 bases). This sample comprised peripheral blood mononuclear cells (PBMCs), obtained when the disease was refractory, from a patient treated with antithyroid drugs. The CDR3 DNA is TGTGCCACCAGCGCTTACACGGGGGCAACTAATGAAAAACTGTTTTTT. It codes for CATSAYTGATNEKLFF.